This T cell receptor (beta chain) is drawn from a study of cytomegalovirus exposure and HLA in healthy donors. 13 Jbeta primers and 60 Vbeta primers were used for the PCR. TCRdb keeps only in-frame clones here, not all; method: immunoSEQ multiplex PCR. This sample yields roughly 140,000 clones, of which about four fifths are seen a single time; 3.5% to 5.5% belongs to the top ten. Study observations and caveats: A previous analysis found most TCR beta V segments productive roughly 87% or roughly 30% of the time. Later work associated roughly 15,000 TCR beta sequences with HLA alleles at 0.05 false discovery rate.

As regards this clone: The antigen is undetermined.

This CDR3 is built from 15 residues. Germline trimming cut 7 bases from V and 0 bases from J; bases unmatched to any gene: 5. In germline, CDR1 is MNHNS, CDR2 SASEGT. V is TRBV6-1 and J is TRBJ2-1; 8 bases line up with TRBD1. This clonotype originated in a woman aged 35 to 49 in good health and CMV-seropositive. Source material: PBMCs. The CDR3 DNA reads TGTGCCAGCACCCGGACAGGGACCTCCTACAATGAGCAGTTCTTC. Encoded protein: CASTRTGTSYNEQFF.